This entry lists 14 T cell receptor beta chains sequenced from one sample in a study of cytomegalovirus exposure and HLA in healthy donors. 60 Vbeta and 13 Jbeta primers were used in PCR. Produced via immunoSEQ multiplex PCR; TCRdb's table is partial and in-frame only. The data contain about 160,000 clones, 70% to 90% of them singletons. The material sequenced was PBMCs. Source of these receptors: a woman between 18 and 29 years old in good health and CMV-seronegative.

The chain employs TRBV2 and TRBJ2-7, with D tentatively TRBD2 (6 bases). V dropped 0 bases and J dropped 0 bases, with 24 bases sitting between them. The germline CDR1 and CDR2 sequences are SNHLY and FYNNEI. The length of the CDR3 is 20 residues. In DNA form, the CDR3 reads TGTGCCAGCAGTGAAGCCACTAGCTTACACTCGGGGTCCTACTCCTACGAGCAGTACTTC. This translates into CASSEATSLHSGSYSYEQYF.

The V gene is TRBV27, the J gene TRBJ1-4; D gene uncertain. The CDR3 is made up of 11 amino acids. Per the germline V gene, CDR1 is MNHEY and CDR2 is SMNVEV (reference sequence). The V end lost 10 bases, the J end lost 7 bases, and 10 bases lay between the germline ends. For the CDR3, the DNA is TGTGCCACTCTTGCGGGTGAAAAACTGTTTTTT. It codes for CATLAGEKLFF.

The chain carries TRBV6-5 and TRBJ2-7, with D maybe TRBD1 (6 bases). CDR1 and CDR2 from the germline V gene are MNHEY and SVGAGI. Trimming took off 5 bases at V and 0 bases at J, with 11 bases between the two ends. This CDR3 is built from 14 residues. CDR3 nucleotides: TGTGCCAGCAGTAGGGACATTAGCTCCTACGAGCAGTACTTC. Amino acids: CASSRDISSYEQYF.

This clone was seen once. The CDR3 spells CASSFKPRTATNEKLFF. CDR3 bases: TGTGCCAGCAGCTTTAAGCCCAGGACAGCAACTAATGAAAAACTGTTTTTT. V is TRBV21-1 and J is TRBJ1-4; the tabulated D call, TRBD1, remains unverified against the DNA. TRBV21-1 is termed a pseudogene. The CDR3 sequence is 17 residues long.

This rearrangement joins TRBV7-8 to TRBJ1-1, with 9 bases identical to TRBD1. This CDR3 spans 16 amino acids. Germline V gives CDR1 SGHVS, CDR2 FQNEAQ. V was clipped by 3 bases and J by 2 bases; unmatched bases: 7. CDR3 sequence: CASSFSGTGINTEAFF. The CDR3 region has the DNA TGTGCCAGCAGCTTCTCCGGGACAGGGATCAACACTGAAGCTTTCTTT.

This clone was picked up a small number of times. This sequence joins TRBV4-1 and TRBJ2-1, with 8 positions matching TRBD1. The J segment lost 5 bases and the V segment lost 3 bases, leaving 9 bases of the junction unmatched. This CDR3 is 16 amino acids long. Germline V CDR1 and CDR2: MGHRA, YSYEKL. The CDR3 DNA reads as TGCGCCAGCAGCCATGCTCTCCGGGACAGGAACAATGAGCAGTTCTTC. Translated, it gives CASSHALRDRNNEQFF.

The genes are TRBV10-3 and TRBJ2-7; 9 nucleotides align to TRBD2. Germline V CDR1 and CDR2: ENHRY, SYGVKD. The CDR3 is 15 amino acids. V shed 7 bases and J 6 bases; nucleotides not matched to a gene: 13. CDR3 coding DNA: TGTGCCATCAAAGCTAGCGGGATATGGGGGGGCGAGCAGTACTTC. This gives the protein CAIKASGIWGGEQYF.

This chain links TRBV7-2 with TRBJ2-7; TRBD1 matches 11 bases. Germline lookup yields CDR1 SGHTA and CDR2 FQGNSA. This CDR3 region has 14 residues. With V trimmed by 5 bases and J by 2 bases, 2 bases remained unmatched. CDR3 region: CASSRDRGAYEQYF. CDR3 DNA: TGTGCCAGCAGCCGGGACAGGGGGGCCTACGAGCAGTACTTC.

The J gene is TRBJ2-4, the V gene TRBV7-9, with D possibly TRBD2 on 8 matching bases. V lost 7 bases to trimming and J lost 3 bases, with 19 bases between them. Germline CDR1 SEHNR, CDR2 FQNEAQ (reference sequence). The CDR3 length is 16 residues. CDR3 region: CASTPGGGWGKNIQYF. DNA for the CDR3: TGTGCCAGCACCCCGGGAGGGGGCTGGGGCAAAAACATTCAGTACTTC.

The chain is built from TRBV28 and TRBJ2-7; 7 nucleotides agree with TRBD2. With V trimmed by 8 bases and J by 2 bases, 9 bases remained unmatched. Germline values: CDR1 MDHEN, CDR2 SYDVKM. There are 14 residues in the CDR3. CDR3 sequence reads: CASFSSGTPYEQYF. The CDR3 nucleotides are TGTGCCAGCTTCTCTAGCGGAACACCCTACGAGCAGTACTTC.

The chain uses TRBV27 and TRBJ1-2; D not certain. The CDR3 runs to 13 residues. From germline, CDR1 is MNHEY and CDR2 SMNVEV (reference sequence). The V and J ends lost 2 bases and 2 bases respectively, with 6 bases between them. CDR3 residues: CASSLSRNYGYTF. For the CDR3, the DNA is TGTGCCAGCAGTTTAAGCAGGAACTATGGCTACACCTTC.

The CDR3 DNA reads TGTGCCAGCAGTTCCCCCTTAACCTACGAGCAGTACTTC. Translated: CASSSPLTYEQYF. The genes are TRBV6-1 and TRBJ2-7; no clear D gene. The CDR3 is 13 amino acids. CDR1 MNHNS and CDR2 SASEGT come from the germline V gene. V dropped 5 bases and J dropped 2 bases, with 10 bases sitting between them.

The V and J genes are TRBV11-2 and TRBJ1-1; D gene ambiguous. The V end was cut by 3 bases, the J end by 1 base, with 6 bases between. CDR3 length equals 13 residues. Germline CDR1 and CDR2: SGHAT and FQNNGV. CDR3 loop: CASSFTENTEAFF. The CDR3, as DNA: TGTGCCAGCAGCTTCACAGAGAACACTGAAGCTTTCTTT.

The chain combines TRBV2 with TRBJ1-1, with D possibly TRBD1 on 5 matching bases. Germline V lookup: CDR1 SNHLY, CDR2 FYNNEI. V shed 8 bases and J shed 5 bases, with 21 bases lying between them. This CDR3 spans 15 amino acids. CDR3 in amino acids: CASVRITGRNTEAFF. CDR3 DNA: TGTGCCAGCGTTAGAATAACAGGACGCAATACTGAAGCTTTCTTT.